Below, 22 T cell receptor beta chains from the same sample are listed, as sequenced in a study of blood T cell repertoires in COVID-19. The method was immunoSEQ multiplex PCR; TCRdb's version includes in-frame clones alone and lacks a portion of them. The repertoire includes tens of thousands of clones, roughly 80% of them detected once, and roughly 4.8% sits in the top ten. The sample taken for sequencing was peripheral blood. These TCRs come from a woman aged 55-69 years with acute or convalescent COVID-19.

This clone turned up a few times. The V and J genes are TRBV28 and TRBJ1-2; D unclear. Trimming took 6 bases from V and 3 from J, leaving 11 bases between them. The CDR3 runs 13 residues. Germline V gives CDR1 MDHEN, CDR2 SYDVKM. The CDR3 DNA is TGTGCCAGCAGGTCGGGGTCTGACTATGGCTACACCTTC. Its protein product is CASRSGSDYGYTF.

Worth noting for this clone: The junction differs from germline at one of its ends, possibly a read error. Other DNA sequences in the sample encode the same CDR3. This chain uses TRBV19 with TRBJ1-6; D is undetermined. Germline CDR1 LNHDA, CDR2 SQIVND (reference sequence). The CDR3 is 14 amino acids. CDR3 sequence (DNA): TGCGCCAGTAGTATGGGCAGGCTCGCTTCACCCCTCCACTTT. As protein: CASSMGRLASPLHF.

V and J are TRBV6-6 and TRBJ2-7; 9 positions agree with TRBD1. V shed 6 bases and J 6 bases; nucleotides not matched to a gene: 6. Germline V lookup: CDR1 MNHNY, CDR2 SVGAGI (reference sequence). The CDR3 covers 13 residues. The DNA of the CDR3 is TGTGCCAGCAGCCGGACAGGGGAATTCGAGCAGTACTTC. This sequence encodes CASSRTGEFEQYF.

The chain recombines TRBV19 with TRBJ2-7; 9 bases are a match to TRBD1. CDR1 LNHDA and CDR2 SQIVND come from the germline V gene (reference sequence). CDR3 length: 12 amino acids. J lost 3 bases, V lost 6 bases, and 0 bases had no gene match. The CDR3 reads CASRDRGYEQYF. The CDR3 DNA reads TGTGCCAGTAGGGACAGGGGCTACGAGCAGTACTTC.

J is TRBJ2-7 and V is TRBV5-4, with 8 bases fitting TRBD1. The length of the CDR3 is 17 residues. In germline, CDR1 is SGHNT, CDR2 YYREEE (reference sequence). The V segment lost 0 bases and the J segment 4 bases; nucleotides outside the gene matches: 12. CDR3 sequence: CASSLEGRGLSGYEQYF. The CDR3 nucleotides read TGTGCCAGCAGCTTGGAGGGCAGGGGGCTCTCCGGTTACGAGCAGTACTTC.

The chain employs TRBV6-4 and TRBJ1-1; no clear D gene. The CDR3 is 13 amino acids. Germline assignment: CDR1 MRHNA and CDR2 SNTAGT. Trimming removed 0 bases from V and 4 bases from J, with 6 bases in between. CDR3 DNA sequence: TGTGCCAGCAGTGACTCTTCCAGCACTGAAGCTTTCTTT. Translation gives CASSDSSSTEAFF.

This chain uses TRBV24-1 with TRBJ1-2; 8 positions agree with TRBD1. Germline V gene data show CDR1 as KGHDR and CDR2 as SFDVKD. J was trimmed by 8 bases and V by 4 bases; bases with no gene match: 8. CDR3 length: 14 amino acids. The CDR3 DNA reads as TGTGCCACCAGTGAATCTGGACAGGGAAGCGGCTACACCTTC. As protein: CATSESGQGSGYTF.

This CDR3 is CASKGTGAMDEKLFF. Written as DNA, the CDR3 is TGTGCCAGCAAGGGGACAGGGGCTATGGATGAAAAACTGTTTTTT. V and J are TRBV27 and TRBJ1-4; 10 positions match TRBD1. Trimming cost V 7 bases and J 6 bases; bases outside gene matches: 8. The germline CDR1 and CDR2 sequences are MNHEY and SMNVEV (reference sequence). The CDR3 is 15 residues long.

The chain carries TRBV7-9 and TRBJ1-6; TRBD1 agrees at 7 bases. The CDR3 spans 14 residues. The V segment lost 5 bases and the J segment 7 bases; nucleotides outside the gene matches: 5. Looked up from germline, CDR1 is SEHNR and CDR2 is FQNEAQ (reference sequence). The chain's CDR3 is CASSPGTENSPLHF. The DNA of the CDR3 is TGTGCCAGCAGCCCCGGGACAGAGAATTCACCCCTCCACTTT.

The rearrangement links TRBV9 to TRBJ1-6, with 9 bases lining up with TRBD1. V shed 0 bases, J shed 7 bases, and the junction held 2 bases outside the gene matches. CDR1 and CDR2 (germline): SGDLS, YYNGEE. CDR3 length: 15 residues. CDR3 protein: CASSVGTGVNSPLHF. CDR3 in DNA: TGTGCCAGCAGCGTAGGGACAGGGGTCAATTCACCCCTCCACTTT.

This CDR3 reads CASSPATQFRNEKLFF. CDR3 coding DNA: TGTGCCAGCTCACCAGCGACACAATTCAGAAATGAAAAACTGTTTTTT. V gene TRBV18 combines with J gene TRBJ1-4; D ambiguous. CDR1 and CDR2 (germline): KGHSH, LQKENI. V was pared by 2 bases and J by 5 bases, with 15 bases between. The CDR3 covers 16 residues.

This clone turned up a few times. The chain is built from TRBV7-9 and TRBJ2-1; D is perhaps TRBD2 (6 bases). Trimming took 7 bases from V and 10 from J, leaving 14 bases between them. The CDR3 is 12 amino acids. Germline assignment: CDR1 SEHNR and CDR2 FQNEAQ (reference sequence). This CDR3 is CASTLGGGEQFF. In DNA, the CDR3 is TGTGCCAGCACCCTGGGAGGCGGGGAGCAGTTCTTC. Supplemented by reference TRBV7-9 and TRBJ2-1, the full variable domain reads DTGVSQNPRHKITKRGQNVTFRCDPISEHNRLYWYRQTLGQGPEFLTYFQNEAQLEKSRLLSDRFSAERPKGSFSTLEIQRTEQGDSAMYLCASTLGGGEQFFGPGTRLTVL.

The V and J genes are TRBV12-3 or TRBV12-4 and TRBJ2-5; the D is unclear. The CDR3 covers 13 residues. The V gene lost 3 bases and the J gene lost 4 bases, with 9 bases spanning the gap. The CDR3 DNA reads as TGTGCCAGCAGTTTCAAAGCGCGAGAGACCCAGTACTTC. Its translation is CASSFKARETQYF.

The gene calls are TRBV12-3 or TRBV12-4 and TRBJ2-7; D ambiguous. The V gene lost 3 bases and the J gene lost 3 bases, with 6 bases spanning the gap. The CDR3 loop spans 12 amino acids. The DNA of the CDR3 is TGTGCCAGCAGTTTGGCCATCTACGAGCAGTACTTC. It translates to CASSLAIYEQYF.

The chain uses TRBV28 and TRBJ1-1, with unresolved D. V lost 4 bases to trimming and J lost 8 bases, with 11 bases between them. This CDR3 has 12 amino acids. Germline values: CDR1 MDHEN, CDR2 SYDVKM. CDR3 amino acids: CASSWIPGEAFF. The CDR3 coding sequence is TGTGCCAGCAGTTGGATTCCGGGGGAAGCTTTCTTT.

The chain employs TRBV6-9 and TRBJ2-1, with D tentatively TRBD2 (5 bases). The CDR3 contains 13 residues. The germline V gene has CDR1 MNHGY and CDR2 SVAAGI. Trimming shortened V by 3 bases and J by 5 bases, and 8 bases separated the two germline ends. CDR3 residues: CASSYEGHNEQFF. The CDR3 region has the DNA TGTGCCAGCAGTTACGAGGGTCACAATGAGCAGTTCTTC.

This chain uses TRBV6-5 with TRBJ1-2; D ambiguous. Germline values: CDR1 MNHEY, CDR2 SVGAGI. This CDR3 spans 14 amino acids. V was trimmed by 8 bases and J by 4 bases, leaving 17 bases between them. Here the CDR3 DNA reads TGTGCCAGCGAGGGAGGCCACTTTTCCTATGGCTACACCTTC. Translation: CASEGGHFSYGYTF.

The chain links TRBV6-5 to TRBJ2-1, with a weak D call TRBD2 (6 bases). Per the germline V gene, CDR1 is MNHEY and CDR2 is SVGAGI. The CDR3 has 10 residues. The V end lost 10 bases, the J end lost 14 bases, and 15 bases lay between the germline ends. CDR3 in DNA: TGTGCCACCCTTGAGCCGGGAGAGTTCTTC. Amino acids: CATLEPGEFF.

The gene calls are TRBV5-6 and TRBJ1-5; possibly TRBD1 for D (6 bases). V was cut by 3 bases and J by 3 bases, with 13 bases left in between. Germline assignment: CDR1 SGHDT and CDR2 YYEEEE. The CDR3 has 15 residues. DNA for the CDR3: TGTGCCAGCAGCTCTGGGGGGGCTATCAATCAGCCCCAGCATTTT. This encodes CASSSGGAINQPQHF.

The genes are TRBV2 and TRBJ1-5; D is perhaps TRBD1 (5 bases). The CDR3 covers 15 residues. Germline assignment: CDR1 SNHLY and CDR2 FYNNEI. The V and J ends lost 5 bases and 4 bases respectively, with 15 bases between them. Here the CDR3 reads CASSRQYASNQPQHF. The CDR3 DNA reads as TGTGCCAGCAGTCGACAGTATGCCTCTAATCAGCCCCAGCATTTT.

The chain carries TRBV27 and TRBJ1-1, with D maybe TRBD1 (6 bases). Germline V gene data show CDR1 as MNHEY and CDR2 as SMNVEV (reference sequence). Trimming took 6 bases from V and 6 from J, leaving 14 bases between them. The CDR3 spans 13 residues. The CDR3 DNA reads TGTGCCAGCAGAGTACAGGGAGACGCTGAAGCTTTCTTT. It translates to CASRVQGDAEAFF.

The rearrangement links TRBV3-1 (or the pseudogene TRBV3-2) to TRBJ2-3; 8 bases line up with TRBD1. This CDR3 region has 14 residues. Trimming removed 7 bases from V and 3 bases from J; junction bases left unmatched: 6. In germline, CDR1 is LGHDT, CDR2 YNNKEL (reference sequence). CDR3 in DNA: TGTGCCAGCATCGGGACAGGAATTACAGATACGCAGTATTTT. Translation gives CASIGTGITDTQYF.